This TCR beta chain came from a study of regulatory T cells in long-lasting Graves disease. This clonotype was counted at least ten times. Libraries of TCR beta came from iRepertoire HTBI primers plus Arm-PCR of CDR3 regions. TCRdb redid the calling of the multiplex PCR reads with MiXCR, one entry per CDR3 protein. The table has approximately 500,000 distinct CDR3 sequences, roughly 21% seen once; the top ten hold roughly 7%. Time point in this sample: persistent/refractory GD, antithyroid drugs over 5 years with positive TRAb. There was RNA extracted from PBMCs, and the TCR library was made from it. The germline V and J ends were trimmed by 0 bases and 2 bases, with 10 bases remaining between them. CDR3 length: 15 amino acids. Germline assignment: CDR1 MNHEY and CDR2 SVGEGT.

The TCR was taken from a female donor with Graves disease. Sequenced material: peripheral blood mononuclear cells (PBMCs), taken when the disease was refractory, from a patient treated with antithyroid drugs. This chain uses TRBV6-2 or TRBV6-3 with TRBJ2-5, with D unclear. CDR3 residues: CASSYSSLGQETQYF. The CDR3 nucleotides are TGTGCCAGCAGTTACTCGAGTCTAGGTCAAGAGACCCAGTACTTC.